The T cell receptor (beta chain) described here comes from a study of blood T cell repertoires in COVID-19. This clone has just one count. Trimming took off 4 bases at V and 4 bases at J, with 7 bases between the two ends. Germline V gives CDR1 SGHTA, CDR2 FQGNSA. The CDR3 runs to 13 residues. TCRdb's copy holds only in-frame clones and misses some; the assay was immunoSEQ multiplex PCR. The table records fewer than 200,000 clones, 82% of them present only once. The sequence derives from a woman in her 70s with acute or convalescent COVID-19. J is TRBJ2-2 and V is TRBV7-2; perhaps TRBD1 as D (5 bases). The sample taken for sequencing was peripheral blood. CDR3 region: CASSSRATGELFF. For the CDR3, the DNA is TGTGCCAGCAGCTCCAGGGCCACCGGGGAGCTGTTTTTT. Full variable domain (missing parts from reference TRBV7-2 and TRBJ2-2): GAGVSQSPSNKVTEKGKDVELRCDPISGHTALYWYRQSLGQGLEFLIYFQGNSAPDKSGLPSDRFSAERTGGSVSTLTIQRTQQEDSAVYLCASSSRATGELFFGEGSRLTVL.